This T cell receptor beta chain was sequenced in a study of T cell changes during pregnancy in multiple sclerosis. Repertoires were generated with immunoSEQ multiplex PCR, while TCRdb's copy carries only in-frame clones and drops some. The sample lists tens of thousands of clones; 92% were seen once. V was cut by 4 bases and J by 1 base, with 8 bases left in between. The CDR3 spans 14 residues. Germline CDR1 SGHDN, CDR2 FVKESK. This material consisted of peripheral blood, taken in the first trimester of pregnancy. The chain has TRBV14 and TRBJ2-1; D perhaps matches TRBD1 (6 bases). The TCR comes from a female donor with multiple sclerosis, enrolled in a pregnancy study. The CDR3 loop reads CASSPRGSYNEQFF. CDR3 coding DNA: TGTGCCAGCAGCCCCAGGGGTTCCTACAATGAGCAGTTCTTC.